Included here is one T cell receptor beta chain sequence, with context. In the original processing: The assay estimated nucleated cells by amplifying reference gene primers. Using immunoSEQ multiplex PCR, the repertoire was profiled, and TCRdb retains in-frame clones only, with some absent. For V, J and clone size, that table is used; D and trimming come from the DNA. The table shows about 270,000 clones, with about 89% occurring only once. Germline CDR1 is SGHRS and CDR2 is YFSETQ. The CDR3 contains 15 residues. Trimming cost V 0 bases and J 6 bases, with 13 bases left between them. This specimen comes from a study of blood T cell repertoires in COVID-19. Across the study: COVID-19 samples, acute and convalescent, were from the United States, Italy and Spain. T cells, B-cell-depleted T cells, or PBMCs provided the cDNA or gDNA that served as material.

The chain has TRBV5-1 and TRBJ1-3; D is unclear. The source of this sequence is a middle-aged man with active or convalescent COVID-19. The specimen was peripheral blood. The DNA for the CDR3 is TGCGCCAGCAGCTTGGAGGAGGGTTCTAAAAACACCATATATTTT. It encodes CASSLEEGSKNTIYF.